This is a list of T cell receptor beta chains from one sample in a study of OX40 agonist ivuxolimab in advanced cancers. Only in-frame clones appear in the TCRdb table, and some are missing; sequencing was by immunoSEQ multiplex PCR. The profile shows nearly 35,000 clones, roughly 90% of them singletons. Material: CD4+ or CD8+ T cells sorted from blood, obtained in a trial of the OX40 agonist ivuxolimab. Receptors were obtained from an adult with an advanced solid tumor such as melanoma, head and neck, liver or kidney cancer. Both conserved end residues are trimmed from each CDR3. The D gene is left open where the match is weak.

j_call v_call d_call cdr3_aa
TRBJ2-5 TRBV20-1 - SAERETQY
TRBJ2-3 TRBV28 TRBD2 ASSQTGLAGDTQY
TRBJ2-3 TRBV19 - ASRPGGPRYTDTQY
TRBJ2-3 TRBV25-1 - ASSGRGLGTDTQY
TRBJ2-7 TRBV11-2 - ASSSSYEQY
TRBJ2-1 TRBV27 TRBD2 ASSLRTGGEQF
TRBJ2-7 TRBV4-3 TRBD2 ASRQGAGPTYEQY
TRBJ2-5 TRBV5-3 TRBD2 ASSKALREQY
TRBJ1-5 TRBV27 - ASSMTGRERQPQH
TRBJ2-5 TRBV6-1 - ASSGTVQETQY
TRBJ1-5 TRBV19 - ASTDSGQPQH
TRBJ2-3 TRBV28 - ASSKQPSSTDTQY
TRBJ2-4 TRBV7-9 - ASSLIGKNIQY
TRBJ1-5 TRBV9 - ASSVDPTYPQH
TRBJ2-3 TRBV19 - ASSIRSGTPRQY
TRBJ2-7 TRBV28 TRBD2 ASPTAASGSSYEQY
TRBJ1-2 TRBV14 TRBD1 ASSQNPAGDREGYT
TRBJ1-2 TRBV7-2 TRBD1 ASSLGQIRNYGYT
TRBJ1-1 TRBV9 - ASSVVWGKDTEAF
TRBJ1-5 TRBV19 - ASSIYPGPQPQH
TRBJ2-7 TRBV4-1 - ASSQDQTGARVYEQY
TRBJ1-5 TRBV13 - ASSSRTENQPQH
TRBJ1-2 TRBV27 - ASSFGGYGYT
TRBJ1-1 TRBV13 TRBD1 ASSPAFDRGSGNTEAF
TRBJ2-1 TRBV19 - ASSIWPATGSYNEQF
TRBJ2-2 TRBV28 - ASSFLGGELF